This T cell receptor beta chain was identified in a study of CD8 T cells in ankylosing spondylitis. A remark on this clonotype: What it binds is unknown.

TCRdb called the 5' RACE reads again in MiXCR, with one record for every CDR3 protein. The data contain roughly 450,000 distinct CDR3 sequences, 25% to 30% of them singletons. This CDR3 contains 14 residues. The germline V gene encodes CDR1 DFQATT and CDR2 SNEGSKA (reference sequence). V lost 6 bases to trimming and J lost 7 bases, with 19 bases between them. General observations from the study: Significant enrichment of disease-linked clones was reported in matched ankylosing spondylitis synovial fluid. Several highly homologous variants made up a TCR beta motif, and this motif appeared characteristic of ankylosing spondylitis blood.

The sample was blood, either unsorted or a sorted T cell fraction (not recorded which). This receptor was obtained from a male donor with ankylosing spondylitis. This chain connects TRBV20-1 to TRBJ2-1, with D unclear. The CDR3 coding sequence is TGCAGTGCCGGTGATACTATATTTTTAAATGAGCAGTTCTTC. Translation gives CSAGDTIFLNEQFF.